This T cell receptor beta chain was sequenced for a study of monozygotic twins with inflammatory bowel disease. No DNA is given; TCRdb re-called the 5' RACE reads and lists each CDR3 protein once. The data show roughly 160,000 distinct CDR3 sequences, and the top ten clones hold about 7.4%. This CDR3 contains 16 residues. Per germline, CDR1 SGHRS and CDR2 YFSETQ. The V call is TRBV5-1, the J call TRBJ2-3; checking the TCRdb D call of TRBD1 is not possible without DNA. The clonotype was recovered from a human donor with ulcerative colitis or Crohn's disease, or a healthy co-twin of an affected twin (not recorded which). Sequencing used blood. The CDR3 here is CASSFTGMGSTDTQYF.